This T cell receptor beta chain comes out of a study of blood T cell repertoires in COVID-19. Turning to the study itself: Acute-phase and convalescent COVID-19 samples originated in the United States, Italy and Spain. From T cells, B-cell-depleted T cells, or PBMCs came the material, which was cDNA or gDNA.

Seattle cases were enrolled at active infection and followed longitudinally. Data came from immunoSEQ multiplex PCR; TCRdb stores just in-frame clones and leaves some out. In the table there are 350,000 to 450,000 clones, approximately 89% of which are singletons. The CDR3 runs 17 residues. V shed 2 bases and J 2 bases; nucleotides not matched to a gene: 5. CDR1 is SGDLS, CDR2 YYNGEE, per germline. Sequencing was performed on peripheral blood. The TCR was taken from a woman aged 40 to 50 with COVID-19, enrolled during active disease. The rearrangement links TRBV9 to TRBJ2-3, with 13 bases that match TRBD2. The CDR3 protein is CASSVTTSGRPTDTQYF. The CDR3 bases are TGTGCCAGCAGCGTTACGACTAGCGGGAGGCCCACAGATACGCAGTATTTT.